The T cell receptor beta chain described here comes from a study of PD-1 blockade in classical Hodgkin lymphoma. The CDR3 is 16 amino acids. The V and J ends lost 4 bases and 2 bases, in that order; junction bases with no gene match: 11. The germline V gene has CDR1 KGHSH and CDR2 LQKENI. Clones were read by immunoSEQ multiplex PCR, and TCRdb kept only the in-frame ones, dropping some. The sample records approximately 160,000 clones, around 73% being singletons. There was relapse after autologous stem cell transplantation in every patient, and there was variation in brentuximab vedotin exposure. Progressive disease, partial response or complete response was each patient's best response. Remarks on this clone: The antigen is not known.

Study-level findings and limits: Patients starting nivolumab less than 1 year after ASCT had lower diversity and were excluded from later analyses. At baseline, newly diagnosed patients reportedly showed less TCR diversity than healthy donors. Factors driving the repertoire differences, possibly disease activity or prior therapy, remain undefined.

The rearrangement joins TRBV18 to TRBJ2-7, with 7 positions matching TRBD1. The sequencing used peripheral blood mononuclear cells (PBMCs), collected before the second cycle of nivolumab. The origin of this receptor is a human donor with classical Hodgkin lymphoma. CDR3 DNA sequence: TGTGCCAGCTCACAGGTTTGGGACAGCGAACCCTACGAGCAGTACTTC. This codes for CASSQVWDSEPYEQYF.